These T cell receptor beta chains were read from a single sample in a study of blood T cell repertoires in COVID-19. Produced via immunoSEQ multiplex PCR; TCRdb's table is partial and in-frame only. The data show around 310,000 clones, with nearly 90% seen just once and 0.95% to 1.3% held by the top ten. The sample consisted of peripheral blood. Receptors were obtained from a woman aged 40 to 50 with COVID-19, enrolled during active disease. CDR3s include the opening cysteine and the closing phenylalanine or tryptophan. The D gene is left open where the match is weak.

j_call v_call d_call cdr3_aa
TRBJ2-2 TRBV6-5 . CASSYWKGGAGELFF
TRBJ2-1 TRBV7-2 TRBD2 CASKQSGGWNEQFF
TRBJ2-1 TRBV7-3 TRBD2 CASSLSGASSYSEQFF
TRBJ1-1 TRBV6-5 . CASRTRVTEAFF
TRBJ1-6 TRBV28 . CASNRLRDSPLHF
TRBJ1-3 TRBV4-3 . CASSQGTQQGVGNTIYF
TRBJ2-3 TRBV7-8 . CASSLELMTDTQYF
TRBJ1-1 TRBV29-1 . CSVVGGRGSEAFF
TRBJ1-4 TRBV19 . CASKTGSNEKLFF
TRBJ1-3 TRBV4-1 . CASSQVSGTPFGNTIYF
TRBJ1-2 TRBV7-8 . CASSLTPGRQVYGYTF
TRBJ1-1 TRBV6-2/TRBV6-3 . CASSYSRAVNEAFF
TRBJ1-4 TRBV7-2 TRBD1 CASSLATGVGNEKLFF
TRBJ2-3 TRBV11-3 TRBD1 CASSLSTGSTDTQYF
TRBJ1-2 TRBV28 . CASRMSGLTNYGYTF
TRBJ1-5 TRBV5-8 TRBD1 CASSYDRGFNQPQHF
TRBJ1-1 TRBV18 TRBD1 CASSPLTGDTEAFF
TRBJ2-1 TRBV6-2/TRBV6-3 TRBD1 CASSRQGESYNEQFF
TRBJ2-5 TRBV7-2 . CASSALQGGTETQYF
TRBJ1-1 TRBV6-2/TRBV6-3 . CASSNRVTEAFF
TRBJ2-3 TRBV5-1 TRBD1 CASSLGTVTDTQYF
TRBJ2-3 TRBV5-1 TRBD2 CASSFSGAGTDTQYF
TRBJ2-3 TRBV6-6 TRBD1 CASSYSDRADTQYF
TRBJ1-1 TRBV4-2 . CASSQEGTMNTEAFF
TRBJ1-3 TRBV28 . CASRDVGGVSGNTIYF
TRBJ1-4 TRBV5-4 TRBD1 CASSGPGQGGEKLFF
TRBJ2-1 TRBV2 TRBD2 CASSLLAGGYNEQFF
TRBJ1-2 TRBV12-3/TRBV12-4 . CASSLLAGYGYTF
TRBJ1-4 TRBV28 . CASSLWEMGNEKLFF
TRBJ1-4 TRBV2 . CASIIGGTNEKLFF
TRBJ1-1 TRBV9 . CASSVVPGGTEAFF
TRBJ1-2 TRBV18 TRBD1 CASSPRQGYVGYTF
TRBJ2-1 TRBV9 . CASSVARESSYNEQFF
TRBJ2-5 TRBV28 . CASSSLGFRETQYF
TRBJ1-5 TRBV20-1 . CSASMGGLVNQPQHF
TRBJ2-7 TRBV18 . CASSNQEPTGEQYF
TRBJ2-1 TRBV7-3 . CASSSSLHEQFF
TRBJ1-1 TRBV19 TRBD1 CASSRRGPVVANTEAFF
TRBJ1-2 TRBV25-1 . CASSEGGNYGYTF
TRBJ2-6 TRBV7-3 TRBD1 CASSLRGPGQGLSGANVLTF
TRBJ1-2 TRBV7-2 . CASSSTANYGYTF
TRBJ1-1 TRBV28 . CASSREVAFF
TRBJ2-5 TRBV18 . CASSPFPEAETQYF
TRBJ2-7 TRBV6-5 TRBD2 CASSPPGGTAYEQYF
TRBJ1-5 TRBV5-1 . CASRAGPNQPQHF
TRBJ1-3 TRBV6-5 . CASSYTTVSGNTIYF
TRBJ2-5 TRBV7-9 TRBD2 CASSPMRAGVETQYF
TRBJ1-4 TRBV5-5 TRBD1 CASSPTGTGNEKLFF
TRBJ2-2 TRBV4-2 TRBD1 CASSQVGTVGTGELFF
TRBJ2-1 TRBV4-1 TRBD2 CASSQIAGAYNEQFF
TRBJ1-6 TRBV4-3 . CASSQDEHNSPLHF
TRBJ1-1 TRBV13 . CASSLGTTSLRGTEAFF